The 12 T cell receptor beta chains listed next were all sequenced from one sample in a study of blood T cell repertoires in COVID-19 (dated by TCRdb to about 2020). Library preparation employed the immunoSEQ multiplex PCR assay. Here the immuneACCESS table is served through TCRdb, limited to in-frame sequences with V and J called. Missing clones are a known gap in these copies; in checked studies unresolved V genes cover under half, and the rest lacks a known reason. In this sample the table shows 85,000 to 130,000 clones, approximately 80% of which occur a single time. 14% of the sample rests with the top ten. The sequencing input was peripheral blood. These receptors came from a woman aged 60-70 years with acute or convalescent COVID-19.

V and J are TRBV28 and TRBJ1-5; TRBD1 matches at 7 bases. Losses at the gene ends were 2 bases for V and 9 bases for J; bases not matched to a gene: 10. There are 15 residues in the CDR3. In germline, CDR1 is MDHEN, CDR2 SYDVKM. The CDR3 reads CASSLLQGVESPQHF. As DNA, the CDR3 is TGTGCCAGCAGTTTACTTCAGGGGGTGGAATCGCCCCAGCATTTT.

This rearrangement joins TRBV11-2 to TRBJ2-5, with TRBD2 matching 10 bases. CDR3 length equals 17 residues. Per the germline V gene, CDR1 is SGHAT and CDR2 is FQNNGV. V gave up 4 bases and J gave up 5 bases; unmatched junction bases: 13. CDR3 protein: CASSSTWSGAGGETQYF. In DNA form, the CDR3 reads TGTGCCAGCAGCTCAACATGGTCGGGAGCGGGAGGGGAGACCCAGTACTTC. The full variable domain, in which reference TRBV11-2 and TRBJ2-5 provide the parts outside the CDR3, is EAGVAQSPRYKIIEKRQSVAFWCNPISGHATLYWYQQILGQGPKLLIQFQNNGVVDDSQLPKDRFSAERLKGVDSTLKIQPAKLEDSAVYLCASSSTWSGAGGETQYFGPGTRLLVL.

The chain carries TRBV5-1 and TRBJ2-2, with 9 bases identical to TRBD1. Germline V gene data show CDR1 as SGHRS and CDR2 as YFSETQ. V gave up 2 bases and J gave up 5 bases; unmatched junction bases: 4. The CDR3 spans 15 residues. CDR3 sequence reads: CASSLQGQGTGELFF. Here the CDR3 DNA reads TGCGCCAGCAGCTTACAGGGACAGGGAACCGGGGAGCTGTTTTTT.

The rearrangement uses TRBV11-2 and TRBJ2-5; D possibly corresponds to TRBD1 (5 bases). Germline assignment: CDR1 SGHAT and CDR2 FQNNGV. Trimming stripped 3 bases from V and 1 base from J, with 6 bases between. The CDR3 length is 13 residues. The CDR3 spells CASSFGAQETQYF. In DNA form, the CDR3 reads TGTGCCAGCAGCTTTGGGGCCCAAGAGACCCAGTACTTC.

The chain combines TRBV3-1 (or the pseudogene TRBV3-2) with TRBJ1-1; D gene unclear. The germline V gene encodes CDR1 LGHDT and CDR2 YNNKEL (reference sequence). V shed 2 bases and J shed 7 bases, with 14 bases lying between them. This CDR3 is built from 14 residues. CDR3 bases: TGTGCCAGCAGCCAAAGAGGGATTCATGTTGAAGCTTTCTTT. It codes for CASSQRGIHVEAFF.

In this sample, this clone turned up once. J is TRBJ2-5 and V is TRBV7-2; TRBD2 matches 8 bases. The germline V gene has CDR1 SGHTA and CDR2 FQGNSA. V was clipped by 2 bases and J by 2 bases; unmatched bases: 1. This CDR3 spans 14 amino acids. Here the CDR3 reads CASSLPGGQETQYF. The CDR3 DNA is TGTGCCAGCAGCTTACCGGGGGGGCAAGAGACCCAGTACTTC.

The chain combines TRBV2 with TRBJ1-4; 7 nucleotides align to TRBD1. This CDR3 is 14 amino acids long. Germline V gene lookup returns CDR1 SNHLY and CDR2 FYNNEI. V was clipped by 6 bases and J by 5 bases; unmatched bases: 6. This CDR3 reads CASRPGQINEKLFF. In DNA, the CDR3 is TGTGCCAGCAGACCGGGACAGATAAATGAAAAACTGTTTTTT.

The CDR3 sequence is CASSLLRGNTEAFF. The DNA for the CDR3 is TGTGCCAGCAGTTTGTTGCGCGGGAACACTGAAGCTTTCTTT. The V gene is TRBV6-2 or TRBV6-3, the J gene TRBJ1-1; D call uncertain. The CDR3 has 14 residues. Germline CDR1 MNHEY, CDR2 SVGEGT. V lost 4 bases and J lost 1, with 10 bases in between.

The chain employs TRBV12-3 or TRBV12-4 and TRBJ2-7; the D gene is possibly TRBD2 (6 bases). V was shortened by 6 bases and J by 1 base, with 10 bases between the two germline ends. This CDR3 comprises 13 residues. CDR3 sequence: CASRGGPSYEQYF. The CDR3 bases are TGTGCCAGCAGGGGGGGACCATCCTACGAGCAGTACTTC.

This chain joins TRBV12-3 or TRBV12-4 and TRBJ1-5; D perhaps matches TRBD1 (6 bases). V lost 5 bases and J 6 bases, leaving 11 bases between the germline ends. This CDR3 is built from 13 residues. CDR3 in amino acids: CASSQGYGQPQHF. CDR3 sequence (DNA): TGTGCCAGCAGTCAGGGGTATGGTCAGCCCCAGCATTTT.

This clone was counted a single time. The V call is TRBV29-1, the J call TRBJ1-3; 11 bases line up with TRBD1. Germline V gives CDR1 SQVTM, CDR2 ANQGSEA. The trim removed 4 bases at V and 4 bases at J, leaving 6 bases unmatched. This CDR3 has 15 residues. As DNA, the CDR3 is TGCAGCGTTGGGACAGGGGGCAGCGGGGGAAACACCATATATTTT. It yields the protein CSVGTGGSGGNTIYF. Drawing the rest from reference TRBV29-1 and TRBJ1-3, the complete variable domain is SAVISQKPSRDICQRGTSLTIQCQVDSQVTMMFWYRQQPGQSLTLIATANQGSEATYESGFVIDKFPISRPNLTFSTLTVSNMSPEDSSIYLCSVGTGGSGGNTIYFGEGSWLTVV.

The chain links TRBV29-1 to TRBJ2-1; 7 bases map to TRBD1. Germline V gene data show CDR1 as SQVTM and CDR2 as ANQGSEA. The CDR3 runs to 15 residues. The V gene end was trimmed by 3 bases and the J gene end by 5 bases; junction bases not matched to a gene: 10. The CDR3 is CSVENTGAPDNEQFF. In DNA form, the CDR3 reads TGCAGCGTTGAGAACACAGGGGCCCCTGACAATGAGCAGTTCTTC.